This T cell receptor beta chain derives from a study of blood T cell repertoires in COVID-19. Looking at the study overall: The United States, Italy and Spain were the sources of the acute and convalescent COVID-19 samples. The analysed material was cDNA or gDNA that came from T cells, B-cell-depleted T cells, or PBMCs.

Researchers sorted participants into cohorts using their self-reported clinical history. Per the original methods: Nucleated cell number was recorded as an estimate derived from reference gene primer amplification. Assay used: immunoSEQ multiplex PCR; TCRdb lists only in-frame clones, some missing. V and J calls and clone size are those listed in that table; D and trimming were worked out from the DNA. The sample comprises about 260,000 clones, around 84% of which are singletons, and 4.1% rests with the top ten. Deletions cut 2 bases from V and 13 bases from J, with 15 bases between. The CDR3 runs to 14 residues. Germline V gene lookup returns CDR1 LGHDT and CDR2 YNNKEL (reference sequence).

Sample: PBMCs or T cells enriched from blood (not recorded which). The V and J genes are TRBV3-1 (or the pseudogene TRBV3-2) and TRBJ1-6; perhaps TRBD1 as D (5 bases). This receptor was identified in a man younger than 45 with acute COVID-19. CDR3: CASSQRDRRGPLHF. The CDR3 DNA follows: TGTGCCAGCAGCCAAAGGGACCGACGGGGGCCCCTCCACTTT.